The sequence of this T cell receptor beta chain was determined in a study of blood T cell repertoires in COVID-19. Looking at the study overall: Some COVID-19 samples were acute and others convalescent; all came from the United States, Italy and Spain. T cells, B-cell-depleted T cells, or PBMCs supplied cDNA or gDNA.

Authors' analysis steps: Nucleated cell number was recorded as an estimate derived from reference gene primer amplification. Using immunoSEQ multiplex PCR, the repertoire was profiled, and TCRdb retains in-frame clones only, with some absent. V and J calls and clone size are given by that table; D and trimming were obtained from the DNA. The table shows about 69,000 clones, with about four fifths occurring only once. CDR3 length: 19 amino acids. Trimming left V 8 bases short and J 1 base short, with 29 bases between. This receptor was taken from a human donor in a cohort sampled during active COVID-19. The specimen was peripheral blood. V is TRBV23-1 and J is TRBJ2-5, with D possibly matching TRBD1 (6 bases). TRBV23-1 falls under the ORF class, with uncertain function. In DNA form, the CDR3 reads TGCGCCAGCTGGCCATATTTTAATTCAGGACAGACCGTCCAAGAGACCCAGTACTTC. Its translation: CASWPYFNSGQTVQETQYF.